The 16 T cell receptor beta chains in this list originate from one sample, sequenced in a study of T cells in localized non-small cell lung cancer. Using immunoSEQ multiplex PCR, the repertoire was profiled, and TCRdb retains in-frame clones only, with some absent. The table records about 33,000 clones, under 90% of them present only once. Sample: peripheral blood, taken before any cancer treatment. The source of these receptors is a man aged 35-69 years with stage I lung adenocarcinoma.

The V and J genes are TRBV4-1 and TRBJ2-7; D unclear. The CDR3 loop spans 15 amino acids. Germline V gene data show CDR1 as MGHRA and CDR2 as YSYEKL. V dropped 0 bases and J dropped 0 bases, with 9 bases sitting between them. The CDR3 loop reads CASSQEPVVSYEQYF. The CDR3 DNA is TGCGCCAGCAGCCAAGAACCCGTGGTCTCCTACGAGCAGTACTTC.

The J gene is TRBJ2-1, the V gene TRBV2; no clear D. Germline values: CDR1 SNHLY, CDR2 FYNNEI. The CDR3 is 11 amino acids. The germline V and J ends were trimmed by 4 bases and 9 bases, with 7 bases remaining between them. The CDR3, as DNA: TGTGCCAGCAGTGTATTGGGTGAGCAGTTCTTC. It yields the protein CASSVLGEQFF. Using reference TRBV2 and TRBJ2-1 for the parts outside the CDR3, the full variable domain is EPEVTQTPSHQVTQMGQEVILRCVPISNHLYFYWYRQILGQKVEFLVSFYNNEISEKSEIFDDQFSVERPDGSNFTLKIRSTKLEDSAMYFCASSVLGEQFFGPGTRLTVL.

V and J are TRBV9 and TRBJ1-2; 11 nucleotides agree with TRBD1. V shed 2 bases and J 4 bases; nucleotides not matched to a gene: 7. Germline V gene sequence: CDR1 SGDLS, CDR2 YYNGEE. The CDR3 spans 16 residues. Here the CDR3 DNA reads TGTGCCAGCAGCGTCAGGACAGGGGGCGGTATCTATGGCTACACCTTC. Translation: CASSVRTGGGIYGYTF.

V and J are TRBV4-2 and TRBJ1-5; TRBD1 agrees at 7 bases. The trim removed 7 bases at V and 2 bases at J, leaving 8 bases unmatched. This CDR3 has 15 amino acids. CDR1 and CDR2 from the germline V gene are LGHNA and YNFKEQ. The CDR3 DNA sequence: TGTGCCAGCACTCAAGACAGGGCCCGCAATCAGCCCCAGCATTTT. The encoded protein is CASTQDRARNQPQHF.

V and J are TRBV5-6 and TRBJ1-2, with a possible D match to TRBD1 (5 bases). There are 14 residues in the CDR3. The V and J ends lost 0 bases and 0 bases respectively, with 6 bases between them. Germline V gives CDR1 SGHDT, CDR2 YYEEEE. CDR3 sequence reads: CASSLGTSNYGYTF. The CDR3 nucleotides are TGTGCCAGCAGCTTGGGGACATCTAACTATGGCTACACCTTC.

This clone came up once. V and J are TRBV6-5 and TRBJ1-2; tentatively, D is TRBD1 (5 bases). The V end lost 8 bases, the J end lost 7 bases, and 11 bases lay between the germline ends. Germline-derived CDR1 and CDR2 are MNHEY and SVGAGI. This CDR3 region has 11 residues. The CDR3 loop reads CASWGGFGYTF. In DNA form, the CDR3 reads TGTGCCAGCTGGGGGGGGTTTGGCTACACCTTC.

The J gene is TRBJ2-6, the V gene TRBV19, with TRBD1 as a possible D gene (5 bases). V was clipped by 6 bases and J by 6 bases, with 18 bases between them. Germline CDR1 reads LNHDA; CDR2 reads SQIVND (reference sequence). This CDR3 comprises 16 residues. The CDR3 sequence: CASSRIGAREANVLTF. In nucleotides, the CDR3 is TGTGCCAGTAGCAGAATAGGGGCAAGGGAGGCCAACGTCCTGACTTTC.

The chain combines TRBV2 with TRBJ2-7; no clear D gene. The CDR3 covers 12 residues. Germline V gene data show CDR1 as SNHLY and CDR2 as FYNNEI. CDR3 protein: CAQQWNTYEQYF. The CDR3 region has the DNA TGTGCTCAGCAATGGAATACCTACGAGCAGTACTTC.

The rearrangement joins TRBV5-1 to TRBJ1-6; 7 bases align to TRBD1. CDR1 SGHRS and CDR2 YFSETQ come from the germline V gene. With V trimmed by 2 bases and J by 10 bases, 6 bases remained unmatched. The CDR3 is 14 amino acids. The CDR3 sequence: CASSFTGVDSPLHF. The CDR3 nucleotides are TGCGCCAGCAGCTTCACAGGGGTTGACTCACCCCTCCACTTT.

This rearrangement joins TRBV27 to TRBJ1-4; D remains unclear. V lost 5 bases, J lost 8 bases, and 12 bases lay in between. Germline V CDR1 and CDR2: MNHEY, SMNVEV (reference sequence). The CDR3 sequence is 13 residues long. The CDR3 nucleotides read TGTGCCAGCAGTGCGGGGATGGAAGAAAAACTGTTTTTT. Translated: CASSAGMEEKLFF.

The V call is TRBV14, the J call TRBJ1-2, with D perhaps matching TRBD1 (6 bases). V was shortened by 4 bases and J by 1 base, with 7 bases between the two germline ends. This CDR3 is 13 amino acids long. Per the germline V gene, CDR1 is SGHDN and CDR2 is FVKESK. Here the CDR3 reads CASSRTDNYGYTF. As DNA, the CDR3 is TGTGCCAGCAGCCGGACAGATAACTATGGCTACACCTTC.

This clone was found a few times. This rearrangement joins TRBV2 to TRBJ1-5; the D is unclear. CDR3 length equals 12 residues. V was pared by 8 bases and J by 5 bases, with 10 bases between. Germline assignment: CDR1 SNHLY and CDR2 FYNNEI. The CDR3 bases are TGTGCCAGCGGACGGGAGTATCAGCCCCAGCATTTT. Amino acids: CASGREYQPQHF.

The rearrangement joins TRBV10-3 to TRBJ1-1; no definite D call. The V end was cut by 5 bases, the J end by 6 bases, with 22 bases between. Germline lookup yields CDR1 ENHRY and CDR2 SYGVKD. This CDR3 comprises 16 residues. The CDR3 DNA reads TGTGCCATCAGTCCGGGCCAGAGGCGAGGGCTCCCTGAAGCTTTCTTT. Residues: CAISPGQRRGLPEAFF.

The chain combines TRBV6-1 with TRBJ2-1; no clear D gene. V lost 0 bases to trimming and J lost 8 bases, with 14 bases between them. Germline assignment: CDR1 MNHNS and CDR2 SASEGT. There are 15 residues in the CDR3. CDR3 nucleotides: TGTGCCAGCAGTGAAGCATGGGTGCCCTCGGATGAGCAGTTCTTC. Its translation: CASSEAWVPSDEQFF.

V gene TRBV19 combines with J gene TRBJ1-2; D is unclear. The ends were cut back, 1 base at V and 2 bases at J, with 11 bases in the middle. CDR3 size: 15 residues. CDR1 and CDR2 (germline): LNHDA, SQIVND (reference sequence). The CDR3 here is CASSIGRTVNYGYTF. As DNA, the CDR3 is TGTGCCAGTAGTATAGGTCGGACGGTAAACTATGGCTACACCTTC.

Here the CDR3 reads CASSNSYEQYF. The CDR3 coding sequence is TGTGCCAGCAGTAACAGTTACGAGCAGTACTTC. V is TRBV6-5 and J is TRBJ2-7; D is unclear. This CDR3 has 11 amino acids. Germline CDR1 reads MNHEY; CDR2 reads SVGAGI. V lost 5 bases, J lost 4 bases, and 6 bases lay in between.